The present entry profiles one T cell receptor (beta chain) with its context. TCRdb's copy holds only in-frame clones and misses some; the assay was immunoSEQ multiplex PCR. The sample lists roughly 99,000 clones, approximately 90% seen once, with 22% in the top ten. The sample is drawn from a study of T cell responses to AZD1222 COVID-19 vaccine. This material consisted of peripheral blood, taken on day 0 of AZD1222 vaccination. The clonotype was recovered from an adult in good health.

CDR3 loop: CASSLARDRGADTQYF. In DNA form, the CDR3 reads TGTGCCAGCAGCTTGGCTAGGGACAGGGGCGCAGATACGCAGTATTTT. The chain employs TRBV5-6 and TRBJ2-3, with TRBD1 matching 10 bases. After removal of 0 bases from V and 4 bases from J, the junction contained 5 bases not matched to a gene. CDR3 length: 16 residues. Looked up from germline, CDR1 is SGHDT and CDR2 is YYEEEE.